This T cell receptor (beta chain) was captured in a study of OX40 agonist ivuxolimab in advanced cancers. For the study at large: A mean age of about 56 years, range roughly 20 to 80, was recorded, and roughly 80% were male.

Study-wide results and limits: Determination of antigen specificity was not performed for the expanded peripheral T cells. Relative to CD4+ cells, CD8+ T cells on average had more expanded clones.

Some clones are missing from TCRdb's copy, which holds only in-frame ones; the method was immunoSEQ multiplex PCR. Of some 47,000 clones listed, around 79% are singletons. Worth noting for this clone: Its matching antigen is unknown.

The CDR3 extends over 14 amino acids. Germline assignment: CDR1 KGHSH and CDR2 LQKENI. Sequences were derived from CD4+ or CD8+ T cells sorted from blood, sampled in a trial of the OX40 agonist ivuxolimab. The sequence derives from an adult with an advanced solid tumor such as melanoma, head and neck, liver or kidney cancer. The chain joins TRBV18 to TRBJ2-5; 7 bases line up with TRBD1. The J call may be in error: the DNA end matches TRBJ2-7 better. The CDR3 sequence is CASSPPGQIYEQYF. DNA for the CDR3: TGTGCCAGCTCACCCCCGGGACAGATTTACGAGCAGTACTTC.